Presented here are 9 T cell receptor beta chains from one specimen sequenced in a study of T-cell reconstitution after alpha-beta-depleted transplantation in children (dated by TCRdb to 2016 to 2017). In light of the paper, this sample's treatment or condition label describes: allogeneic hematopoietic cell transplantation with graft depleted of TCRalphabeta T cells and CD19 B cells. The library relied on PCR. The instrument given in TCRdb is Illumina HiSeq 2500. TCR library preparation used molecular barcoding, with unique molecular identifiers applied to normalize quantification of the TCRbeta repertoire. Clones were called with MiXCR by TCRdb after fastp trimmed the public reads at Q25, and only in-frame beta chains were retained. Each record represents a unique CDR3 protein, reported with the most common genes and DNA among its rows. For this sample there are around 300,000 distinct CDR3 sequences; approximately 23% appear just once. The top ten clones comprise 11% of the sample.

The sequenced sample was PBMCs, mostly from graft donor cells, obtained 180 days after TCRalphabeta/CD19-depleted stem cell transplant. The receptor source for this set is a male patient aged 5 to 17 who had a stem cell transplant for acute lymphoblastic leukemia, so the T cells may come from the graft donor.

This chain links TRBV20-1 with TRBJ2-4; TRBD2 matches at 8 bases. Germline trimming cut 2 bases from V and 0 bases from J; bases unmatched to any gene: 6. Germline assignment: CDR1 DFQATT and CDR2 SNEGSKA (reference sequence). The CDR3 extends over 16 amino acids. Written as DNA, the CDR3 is TGCAGTGCTAGACCCCGTAGCGGGACAGCCAAAAACATTCAGTACTTC. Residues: CSARPRSGTAKNIQYF.

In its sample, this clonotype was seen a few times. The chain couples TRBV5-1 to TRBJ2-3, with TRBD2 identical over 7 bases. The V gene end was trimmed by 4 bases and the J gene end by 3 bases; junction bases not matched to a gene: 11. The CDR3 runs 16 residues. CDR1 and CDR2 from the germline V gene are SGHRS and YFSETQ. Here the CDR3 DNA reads TGCGCCAGCAGCCCGGGACTATCAACTGCTACAGATACGCAGTATTTT. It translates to CASSPGLSTATDTQYF.

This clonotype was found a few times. The CDR3 reads CSAQGLAGGRDTQYF. The CDR3 bases are TGCAGTGCCCAGGGACTAGCGGGAGGCAGAGATACGCAGTATTTT. The chain couples TRBV20-1 to TRBJ2-3, with 15 bases identical to TRBD2. Germline CDR1 DFQATT, CDR2 SNEGSKA (reference sequence). V shed 6 bases, J shed 5 bases, and the junction held 6 bases outside the gene matches. This CDR3 is built from 15 residues.

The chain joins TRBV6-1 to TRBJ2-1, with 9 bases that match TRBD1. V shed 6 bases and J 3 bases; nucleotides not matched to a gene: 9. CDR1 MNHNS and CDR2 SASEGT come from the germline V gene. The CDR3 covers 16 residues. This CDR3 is CASRALGQGVYNEQFF. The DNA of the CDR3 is TGTGCCAGCAGAGCACTGGGACAGGGCGTCTACAATGAGCAGTTCTTC.

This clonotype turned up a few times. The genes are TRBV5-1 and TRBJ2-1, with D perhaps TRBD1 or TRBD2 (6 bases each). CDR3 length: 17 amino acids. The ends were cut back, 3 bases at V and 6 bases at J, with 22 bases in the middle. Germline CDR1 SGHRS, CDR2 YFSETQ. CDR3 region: CASSSYFRGGVRNEQFF. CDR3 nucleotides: TGCGCCAGCAGCTCATACTTCAGGGGCGGGGTACGCAATGAGCAGTTCTTC. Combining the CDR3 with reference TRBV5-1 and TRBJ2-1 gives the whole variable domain KAGVTQTPRYLIKTRGQQVTLSCSPISGHRSVSWYQQTPGQGLQFLFEYFSETQRNKGNFPGRFSGRQFSNSRSEMNVSTLELGDSALYLCASSSYFRGGVRNEQFFGPGTRLTVL.

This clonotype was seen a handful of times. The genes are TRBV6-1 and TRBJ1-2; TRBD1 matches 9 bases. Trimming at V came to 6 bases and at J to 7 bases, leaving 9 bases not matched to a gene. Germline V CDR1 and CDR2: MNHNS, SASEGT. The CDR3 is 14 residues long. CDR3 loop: CASSGTGGAFGYTF. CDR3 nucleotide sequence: TGTGCCAGCAGCGGTACAGGGGGCGCGTTTGGCTACACCTTC.

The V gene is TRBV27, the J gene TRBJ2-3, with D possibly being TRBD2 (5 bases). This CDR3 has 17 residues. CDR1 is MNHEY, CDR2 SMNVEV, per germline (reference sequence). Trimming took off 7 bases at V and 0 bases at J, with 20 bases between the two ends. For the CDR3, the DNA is TGTGCCAGCACTACCCTGAGGACTCCGATTAGCACAGATACGCAGTATTTT. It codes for CASTTLRTPISTDTQYF.

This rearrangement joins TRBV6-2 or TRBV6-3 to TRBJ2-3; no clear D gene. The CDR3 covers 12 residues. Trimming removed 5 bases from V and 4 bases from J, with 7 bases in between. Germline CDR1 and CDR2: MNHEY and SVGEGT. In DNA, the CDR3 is TGTGCCAGCAGTACCCTTCCAGATACGCAGTATTTT. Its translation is CASSTLPDTQYF.

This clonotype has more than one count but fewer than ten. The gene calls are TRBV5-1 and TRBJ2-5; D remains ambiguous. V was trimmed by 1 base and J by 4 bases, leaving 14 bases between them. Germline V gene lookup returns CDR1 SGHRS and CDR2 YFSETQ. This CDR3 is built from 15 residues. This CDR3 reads CASSLTVTQSETQYF. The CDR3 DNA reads TGCGCCAGCAGCTTGACCGTCACTCAATCAGAGACCCAGTACTTC. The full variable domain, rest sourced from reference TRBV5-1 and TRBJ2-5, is KAGVTQTPRYLIKTRGQQVTLSCSPISGHRSVSWYQQTPGQGLQFLFEYFSETQRNKGNFPGRFSGRQFSNSRSEMNVSTLELGDSALYLCASSLTVTQSETQYFGPGTRLLVL.